This TCR beta chain was profiled in a study of OX40 agonist ivuxolimab in advanced cancers. Repertoires were generated with immunoSEQ multiplex PCR, while TCRdb's copy carries only in-frame clones and drops some. The sample consists of about 110,000 clones, around nine tenths of them appearing once. Germline CDR1 SGDLS, CDR2 YYNGEE. The germline V and J ends were trimmed by 3 bases and 4 bases, with 13 bases remaining between them. The CDR3 contains 14 residues. This TCR was sampled from an adult with an advanced solid tumor such as melanoma, head and neck, liver or kidney cancer. The chain joins TRBV9 to TRBJ1-2, with no clear D. Source: CD4+ or CD8+ T cells sorted from blood, taken in a trial of the OX40 agonist ivuxolimab. The CDR3 bases are TGTGCCAGCAGCGCAAGGGCTATTAGCTATGGCTACACCTTC. This encodes CASSARAISYGYTF.